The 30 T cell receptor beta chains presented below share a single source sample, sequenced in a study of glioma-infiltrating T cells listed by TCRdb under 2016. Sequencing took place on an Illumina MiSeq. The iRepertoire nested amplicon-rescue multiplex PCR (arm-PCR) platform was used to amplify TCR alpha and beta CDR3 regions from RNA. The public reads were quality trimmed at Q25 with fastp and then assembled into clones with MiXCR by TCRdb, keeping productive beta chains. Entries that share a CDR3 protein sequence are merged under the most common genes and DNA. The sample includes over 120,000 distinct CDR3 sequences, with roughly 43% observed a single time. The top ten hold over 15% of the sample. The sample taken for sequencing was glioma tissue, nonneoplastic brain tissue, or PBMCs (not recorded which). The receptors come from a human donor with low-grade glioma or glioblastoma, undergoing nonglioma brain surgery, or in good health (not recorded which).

The CDR3 spells CASSRLGADTQYF. CDR3 DNA: TGTGCCAGCAGCCGACTAGGGGCAGATACGCAGTATTTT. The V and J genes are TRBV6-1 and TRBJ2-3, with a weak D call TRBD2 (6 bases). Germline lookup yields CDR1 MNHNS and CDR2 SASEGT. This CDR3 contains 13 residues. Trimming took off 6 bases at V and 4 bases at J, with 11 bases between the two ends.

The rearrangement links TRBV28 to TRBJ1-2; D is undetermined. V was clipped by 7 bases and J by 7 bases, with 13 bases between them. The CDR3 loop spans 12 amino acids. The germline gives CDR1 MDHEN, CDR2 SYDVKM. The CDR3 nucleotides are TGTGCCAGCACCCTAAACAGTGGTGGCTACACCTTC. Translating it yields CASTLNSGGYTF.

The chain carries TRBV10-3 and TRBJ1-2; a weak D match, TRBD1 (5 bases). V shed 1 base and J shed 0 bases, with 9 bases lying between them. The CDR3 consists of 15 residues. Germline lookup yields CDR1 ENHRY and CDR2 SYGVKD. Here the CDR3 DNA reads TGTGCCATCAGTGAGTGGGGACGAGCTAACTATGGCTACACCTTC. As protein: CAISEWGRANYGYTF.

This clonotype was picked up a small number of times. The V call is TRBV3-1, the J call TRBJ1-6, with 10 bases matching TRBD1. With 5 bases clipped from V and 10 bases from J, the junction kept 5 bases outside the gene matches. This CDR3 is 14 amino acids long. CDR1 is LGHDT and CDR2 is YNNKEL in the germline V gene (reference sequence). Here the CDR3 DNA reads TGTGCCAGCAGCTCGGACAGGGGGGCCTCACCCCTCCACTTT. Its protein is CASSSDRGASPLHF.

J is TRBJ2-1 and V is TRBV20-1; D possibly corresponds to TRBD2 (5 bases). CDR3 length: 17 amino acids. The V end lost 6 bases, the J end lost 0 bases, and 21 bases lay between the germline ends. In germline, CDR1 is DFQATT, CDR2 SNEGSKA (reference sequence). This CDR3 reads CSALGTLAHHSYNEQFF. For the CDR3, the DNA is TGCAGTGCCCTTGGTACCCTAGCACACCACTCCTACAATGAGCAGTTCTTC.

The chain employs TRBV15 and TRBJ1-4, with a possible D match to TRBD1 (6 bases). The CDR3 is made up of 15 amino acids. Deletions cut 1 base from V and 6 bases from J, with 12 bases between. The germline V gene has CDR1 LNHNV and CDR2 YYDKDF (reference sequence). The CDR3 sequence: CATSRGPGEDEKLFF. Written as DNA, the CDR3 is TGTGCCACCAGCAGAGGGCCAGGGGAGGATGAAAAACTGTTTTTT.

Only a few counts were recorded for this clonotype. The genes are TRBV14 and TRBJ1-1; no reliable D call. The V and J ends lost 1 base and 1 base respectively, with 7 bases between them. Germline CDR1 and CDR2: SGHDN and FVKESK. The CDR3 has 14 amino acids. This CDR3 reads CASSQVNKNTEAFF. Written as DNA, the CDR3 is TGTGCCAGCAGCCAAGTGAACAAGAACACTGAAGCTTTCTTT.

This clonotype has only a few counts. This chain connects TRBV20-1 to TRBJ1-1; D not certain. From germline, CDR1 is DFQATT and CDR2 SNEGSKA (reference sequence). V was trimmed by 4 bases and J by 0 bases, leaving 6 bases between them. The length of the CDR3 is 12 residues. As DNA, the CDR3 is TGCAGTGCTAAACTCTTGAACACTGAAGCTTTCTTT. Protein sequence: CSAKLLNTEAFF.

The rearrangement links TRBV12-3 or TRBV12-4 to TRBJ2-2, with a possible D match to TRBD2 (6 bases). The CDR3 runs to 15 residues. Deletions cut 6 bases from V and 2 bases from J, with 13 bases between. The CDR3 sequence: CASRLGGPNTGELFF. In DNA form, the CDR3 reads TGTGCCAGCAGGCTGGGGGGACCAAACACCGGGGAGCTGTTTTTT.

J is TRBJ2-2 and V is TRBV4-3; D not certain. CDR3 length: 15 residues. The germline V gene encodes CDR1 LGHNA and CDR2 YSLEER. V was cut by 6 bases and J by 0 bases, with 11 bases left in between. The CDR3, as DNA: TGCGCCAGCAGGACACTGACTCCGAACACCGGGGAGCTGTTTTTT. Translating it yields CASRTLTPNTGELFF.

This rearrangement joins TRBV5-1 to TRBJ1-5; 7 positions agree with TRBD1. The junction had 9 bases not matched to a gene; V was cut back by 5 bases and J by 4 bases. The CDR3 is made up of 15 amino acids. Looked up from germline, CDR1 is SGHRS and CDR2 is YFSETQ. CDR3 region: CASSGGQPNNQPQHF. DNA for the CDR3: TGCGCCAGCAGTGGGGGACAGCCTAATAATCAGCCCCAGCATTTT.

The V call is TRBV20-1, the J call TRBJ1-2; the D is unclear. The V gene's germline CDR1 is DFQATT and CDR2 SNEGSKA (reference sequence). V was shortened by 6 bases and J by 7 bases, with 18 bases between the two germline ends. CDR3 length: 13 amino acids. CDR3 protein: CSATHPLGIGYTF. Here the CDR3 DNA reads TGCAGTGCAACCCACCCACTAGGGATTGGCTACACCTTC.

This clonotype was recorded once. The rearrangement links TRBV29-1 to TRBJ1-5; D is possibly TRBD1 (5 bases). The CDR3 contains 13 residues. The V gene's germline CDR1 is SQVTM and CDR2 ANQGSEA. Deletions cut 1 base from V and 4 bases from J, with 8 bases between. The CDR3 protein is CSVEATVNQPQHF. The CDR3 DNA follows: TGCAGCGTTGAAGCGACAGTTAATCAGCCCCAGCATTTT.

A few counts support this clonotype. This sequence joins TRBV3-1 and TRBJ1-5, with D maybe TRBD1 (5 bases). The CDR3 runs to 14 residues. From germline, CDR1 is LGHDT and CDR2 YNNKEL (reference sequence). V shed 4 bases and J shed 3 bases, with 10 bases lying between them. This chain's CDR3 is CASSLGPFNQPQHF. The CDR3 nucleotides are TGTGCCAGCAGCCTGGGACCGTTCAATCAGCCCCAGCATTTT.

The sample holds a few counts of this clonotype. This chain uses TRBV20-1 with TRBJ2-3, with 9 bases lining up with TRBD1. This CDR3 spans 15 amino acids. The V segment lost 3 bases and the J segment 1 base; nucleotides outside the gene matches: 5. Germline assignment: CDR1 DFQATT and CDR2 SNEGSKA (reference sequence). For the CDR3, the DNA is TGCAGTGCTAGTGGAGGGGACAGGGGCACAGATACGCAGTATTTT. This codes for CSASGGDRGTDTQYF.

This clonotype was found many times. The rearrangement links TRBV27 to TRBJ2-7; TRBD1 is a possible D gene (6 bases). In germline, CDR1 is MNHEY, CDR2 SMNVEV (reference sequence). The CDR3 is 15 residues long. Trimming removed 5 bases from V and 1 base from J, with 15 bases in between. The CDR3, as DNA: TGTGCCAGCAGTCCCCTGCCGACAGGTTCCTACGAGCAGTACTTC. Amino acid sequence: CASSPLPTGSYEQYF.

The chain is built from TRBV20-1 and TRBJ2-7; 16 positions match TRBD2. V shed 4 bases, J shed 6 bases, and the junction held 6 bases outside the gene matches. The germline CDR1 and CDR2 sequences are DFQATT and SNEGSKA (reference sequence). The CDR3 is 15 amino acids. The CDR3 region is CSANEGLAGGPEQYF. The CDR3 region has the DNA TGCAGTGCTAACGAGGGACTAGCGGGGGGGCCCGAGCAGTACTTC.

CDR3 nucleotides: TGCAGTCATTCTTTTGGGACAGCGGGGGGGCAAGAGACCCAGTACTTC. Translation: CSHSFGTAGGQETQYF. This sequence joins TRBV20-1 and TRBJ2-5; 10 bases align to TRBD2. The CDR3 consists of 16 residues. Trimming at V came to 8 bases and at J to 2 bases, leaving 14 bases not matched to a gene. Per germline, CDR1 DFQATT and CDR2 SNEGSKA (reference sequence).

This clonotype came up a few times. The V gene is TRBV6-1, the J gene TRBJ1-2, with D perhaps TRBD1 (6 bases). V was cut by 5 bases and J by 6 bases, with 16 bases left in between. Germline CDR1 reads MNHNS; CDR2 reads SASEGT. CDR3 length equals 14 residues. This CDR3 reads CASSSNRDTNGYTF. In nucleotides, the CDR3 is TGTGCCAGCAGTTCTAACAGGGACACAAATGGCTACACCTTC.

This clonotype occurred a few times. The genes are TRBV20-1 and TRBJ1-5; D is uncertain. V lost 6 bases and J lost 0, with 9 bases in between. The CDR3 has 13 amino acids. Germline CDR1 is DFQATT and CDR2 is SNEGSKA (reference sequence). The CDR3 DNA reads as TGCAGTGCCGTACGGGATAGCAATCAGCCCCAGCATTTT. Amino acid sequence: CSAVRDSNQPQHF.

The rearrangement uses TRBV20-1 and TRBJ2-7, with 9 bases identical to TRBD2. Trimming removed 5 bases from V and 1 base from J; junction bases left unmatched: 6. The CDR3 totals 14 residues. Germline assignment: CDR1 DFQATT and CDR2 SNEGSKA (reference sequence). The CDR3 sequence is CSAYIAGVSYEQYF. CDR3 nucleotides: TGCAGTGCTTACATAGCGGGAGTATCCTACGAGCAGTACTTC.

The CDR3 region is CASSLLGGPYEQYF. CDR3 nucleotide sequence: TGTGCCAGCAGCTTACTAGGAGGGCCCTACGAGCAGTACTTC. The genes are TRBV7-2 and TRBJ2-7; the D gene is possibly TRBD2 (6 bases). The CDR3 runs 14 residues. The germline V gene has CDR1 SGHTA and CDR2 FQGNSA. V was cut by 2 bases and J by 2 bases, with 10 bases left in between.

The CDR3 spells CASRPTRYGNTEAFF. CDR3 DNA: TGTGCCAGCAGACCTACCCGGTACGGGAACACTGAAGCTTTCTTT. V is TRBV27 and J is TRBJ1-1; no clear D. The CDR3 spans 15 residues. V shed 6 bases and J shed 1 base, with 15 bases lying between them. The germline V gene has CDR1 MNHEY and CDR2 SMNVEV (reference sequence).

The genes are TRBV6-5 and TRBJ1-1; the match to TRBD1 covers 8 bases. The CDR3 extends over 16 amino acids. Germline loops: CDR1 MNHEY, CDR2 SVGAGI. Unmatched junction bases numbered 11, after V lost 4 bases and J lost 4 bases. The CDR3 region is CASSSDRGEQATEAFF. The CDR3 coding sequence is TGTGCCAGCAGTTCCGACAGGGGCGAGCAGGCCACTGAAGCTTTCTTT.

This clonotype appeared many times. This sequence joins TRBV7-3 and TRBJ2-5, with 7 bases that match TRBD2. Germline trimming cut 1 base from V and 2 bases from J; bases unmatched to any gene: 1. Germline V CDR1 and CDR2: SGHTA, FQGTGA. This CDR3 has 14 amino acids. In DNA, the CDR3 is TGTGCCAGCAGCTTAAATAGCGGGCAAGAGACCCAGTACTTC. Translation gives CASSLNSGQETQYF.

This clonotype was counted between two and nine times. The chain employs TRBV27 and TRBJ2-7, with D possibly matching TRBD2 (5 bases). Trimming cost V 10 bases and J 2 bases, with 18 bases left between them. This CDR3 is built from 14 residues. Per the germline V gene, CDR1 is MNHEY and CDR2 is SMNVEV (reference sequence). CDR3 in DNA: TGTGCCACCCTAGCTATTAGCAGAGCCTACGAGCAGTACTTC. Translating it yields CATLAISRAYEQYF.

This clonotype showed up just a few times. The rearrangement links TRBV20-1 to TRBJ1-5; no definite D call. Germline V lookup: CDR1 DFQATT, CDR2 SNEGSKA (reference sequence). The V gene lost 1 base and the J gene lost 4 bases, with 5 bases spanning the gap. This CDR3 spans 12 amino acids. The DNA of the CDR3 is TGCAGTGCTAGAGCAGGTAATCAGCCCCAGCATTTT. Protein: CSARAGNQPQHF.

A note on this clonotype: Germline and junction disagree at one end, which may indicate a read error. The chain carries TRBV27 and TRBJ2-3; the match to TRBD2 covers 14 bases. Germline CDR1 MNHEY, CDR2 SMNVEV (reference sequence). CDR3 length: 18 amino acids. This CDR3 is CASSLFPGLAGVADKQYF. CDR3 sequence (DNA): TGTGCCAGCAGTTTATTTCCGGGACTAGCGGGAGTAGCAGATAAGCAGTATTTT.

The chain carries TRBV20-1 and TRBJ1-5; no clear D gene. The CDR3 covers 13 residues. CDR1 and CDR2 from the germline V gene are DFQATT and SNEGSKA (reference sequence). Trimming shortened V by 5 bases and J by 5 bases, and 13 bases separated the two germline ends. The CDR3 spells CSASSEFDQPQHF. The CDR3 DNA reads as TGCAGTGCTTCCTCAGAGTTCGATCAGCCCCAGCATTTT.

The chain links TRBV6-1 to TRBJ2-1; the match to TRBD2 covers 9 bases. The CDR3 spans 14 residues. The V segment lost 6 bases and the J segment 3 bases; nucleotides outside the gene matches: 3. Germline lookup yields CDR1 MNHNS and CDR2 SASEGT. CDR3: CASRRLADYNEQFF. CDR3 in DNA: TGTGCCAGCAGACGACTAGCGGACTACAATGAGCAGTTCTTC.